Included here is one T cell receptor (beta chain) sequence, with context. The antigen is not known. Looked up from germline, CDR1 is SGHTA and CDR2 is FQGNSA. The CDR3 sequence is 14 residues long. V was trimmed by 2 bases and J by 4 bases, leaving 9 bases between them. The data stem from a study of shared clonotypes between healthy human individuals. Adult Caucasians living in Nashville, Tennessee made up all of the donors. Using immunoSEQ multiplex PCR, the repertoire was profiled, and TCRdb retains in-frame clones only, with some absent. This sample has about 1.1 million clones; around 82% occur once, and the top ten carry 0.61%. Findings of the study overall: Naive subsets generally had larger estimated richness than memory subsets. Sharing across four donors was highest in naive CD4 (around 5%) and lowest in memory CD8 (around 0.4%).

The sequenced sample consisted of memory CD4+ T cells from PBMCs. Subset here: CD45RA-negative fraction. V and J are TRBV7-2 and TRBJ2-1; tentatively, D is TRBD2 (6 bases). This receptor was identified in a man in his late teens or twenties in good health. Some clones in this sample may be carry-over from other donors' samples. The CDR3 protein is CASSLSSGYNEQFF. CDR3 in DNA: TGTGCCAGCAGCTTATCCAGCGGGTACAATGAGCAGTTCTTC.